This TCR beta chain came from a study of blood T cell repertoires in COVID-19. Deletions cut 7 bases from V and 5 bases from J, with 14 bases between. CDR1 and CDR2 (germline): MNHEY, SMNVEV (reference sequence). CDR3 size: 13 residues. Data came from immunoSEQ multiplex PCR; TCRdb stores just in-frame clones and leaves some out. The sample includes under 200,000 clones, roughly 82% seen only once; the top ten take about 5%. This chain links TRBV27 with TRBJ1-1, with D perhaps matching TRBD1 (6 bases). The sequencing sample was made of PBMCs or T cells enriched from blood (not recorded which). The TCR was taken from a woman aged 60-70 years with acute COVID-19. CDR3 sequence (DNA): TGTGCCAGCACCTTTGGGGGCGGAACTGAAGCTTTCTTT. Its protein product is CASTFGGGTEAFF.